The entry below describes one T cell receptor beta chain. The target antigen is unknown. Germline-derived CDR1 and CDR2 are LNHDA and SQIVND (reference sequence). This CDR3 region has 14 residues. With V trimmed by 3 bases and J by 4 bases, 2 bases remained unmatched. Clones were read by immunoSEQ multiplex PCR, and TCRdb kept only the in-frame ones, dropping some. The sample holds about 78,000 clones, 90% to 96% seen once. This sample stems from a study of cytomegalovirus exposure and HLA in healthy donors. Looking at the study overall: Later, an analysis reported that the 120 or so validation repertoires had used the same platform as the approximately 690 first-cohort repertoires.

Points from the study as a whole: Usually a TCR sequence was rare, but some public TCRs were found in many donors. Cytomegalovirus status was reportedly diagnosed by the classifier with high specificity and sensitivity.

The TCR was taken from a man aged 18 to 30 in good health and CMV-seropositive. The sequencing sample was made of PBMCs. The chain is built from TRBV19 and TRBJ2-5; 10 bases align to TRBD1. The CDR3, as DNA: TGTGCCAGTAGTATCAGGACAGGGGGAGAGACCCAGTACTTC. This gives the protein CASSIRTGGETQYF.